The 20 T cell receptor beta chains below come from one sample, sequenced in a study of CD8 T cell repertoires and HIV-1 epitope variants. Repertoires were generated with immunoSEQ multiplex PCR, while TCRdb's copy carries only in-frame clones and drops some. The sample contains approximately 5,100 clones, roughly 69% of which appear only once. These receptors' antigens are unknown. The sample was cultured CD8+ T cells derived from PBMCs. All receptors derive from a male donor with HIV.

This chain uses TRBV4-3 with TRBJ2-7, with no clear D. Germline V gene data show CDR1 as LGHNA and CDR2 as YSLEER. Between the trimmed V and J ends, which lost 2 bases and 4 bases, there was a span of 9 bases. The CDR3 is made up of 13 amino acids. The CDR3 loop is CASSQFAEYEQYF. In nucleotides, the CDR3 is TGCGCCAGCAGCCAATTTGCAGAGTACGAGCAGTACTTC.

The chain has TRBV4-3 and TRBJ1-1, with D uncertain. V was pared by 0 bases and J by 2 bases, with 13 bases between. The CDR3 covers 16 residues. Germline-derived CDR1 and CDR2 are LGHNA and YSLEER. CDR3 sequence: CASSQELSTTNTEAFF. The CDR3 DNA reads TGCGCCAGCAGCCAAGAACTCAGTACGACAAACACTGAAGCTTTCTTT.

This clone was seen a single time. The rearrangement links TRBV5-1 to TRBJ2-5; D may correspond to TRBD1 or TRBD2 (5 bases each). The CDR3 length is 14 residues. Germline CDR1 reads SGHRS; CDR2 reads YFSETQ. V lost 5 bases and J 5 bases, leaving 16 bases between the germline ends. CDR3 amino acids: CASRIEGIGETQYF. The CDR3 coding sequence is TGCGCCAGCAGAATAGAGGGGATAGGGGAGACCCAGTACTTC.

The chain uses TRBV6-5 and TRBJ2-7; 7 bases fit TRBD1. The V gene's germline CDR1 is MNHEY and CDR2 SVGAGI. The CDR3 length is 16 residues. J was trimmed by 2 bases and V by 0 bases; bases with no gene match: 7. The CDR3 DNA is TGTGCCAGCAGTTACTCGGGTACAGGGGCCGCCTACGAGCAGTACTTC. It is translated as CASSYSGTGAAYEQYF.

CDR3 in amino acids: CASSGTGNSGNTIYF. The CDR3 coding sequence is TGTGCCAGCAGCGGGACAGGGAACTCTGGAAACACCATATATTTT. The rearrangement joins TRBV5-4 to TRBJ1-3; 9 nucleotides match TRBD1. Per the germline V gene, CDR1 is SGHNT and CDR2 is YYREEE (reference sequence). The CDR3 is 15 amino acids. Trimming took 4 bases from V and 0 from J; bases not matched to a gene: 2.

J is TRBJ1-1 and V is TRBV28; 7 bases are shared with TRBD1. Per the germline V gene, CDR1 is MDHEN and CDR2 is SYDVKM. The CDR3 consists of 18 residues. V gave up 6 bases and J gave up 3 bases; unmatched junction bases: 19. CDR3 in amino acids: CASRDPKTGLIAHTEAFF. CDR3 nucleotides: TGTGCCAGCAGAGACCCCAAGACAGGGCTTATTGCCCACACTGAAGCTTTCTTT.

The rearrangement joins TRBV28 to TRBJ1-1, with D maybe TRBD1 (6 bases). CDR3 length equals 13 residues. Trimming cost V 6 bases and J 4 bases, with 12 bases left between them. Germline-derived CDR1 and CDR2 are MDHEN and SYDVKM. CDR3 region: CASRTGEVTEAFF. CDR3 sequence (DNA): TGTGCCAGCAGGACAGGAGAGGTCACTGAAGCTTTCTTT.

J is TRBJ2-7 and V is TRBV27; possibly TRBD1 or TRBD2 for D (5 bases each). Germline V lookup: CDR1 MNHEY, CDR2 SMNVEV (reference sequence). CDR3 length: 14 amino acids. The V gene lost 6 bases and the J gene lost 2 bases, with 14 bases spanning the gap. The CDR3 DNA sequence: TGTGCCAGCAGCCCCGGGGCGATTACCTACGAGCAGTACTTC. It is translated as CASSPGAITYEQYF.

This clone was seen a few times. The chain employs TRBV14 and TRBJ2-1; D gene ambiguous. Trimming took 0 bases from V and 2 from J, leaving 8 bases between them. The CDR3 has 15 amino acids. Looked up from germline, CDR1 is SGHDN and CDR2 is FVKESK. This CDR3 reads CASSQDRKPYNEQFF. For the CDR3, the DNA is TGTGCCAGCAGCCAAGATCGGAAGCCCTACAATGAGCAGTTCTTC.

The V gene is TRBV28, the J gene TRBJ1-1; 11 nucleotides align to TRBD1. J was trimmed by 3 bases and V by 5 bases; bases with no gene match: 8. This CDR3 has 16 amino acids. From germline, CDR1 is MDHEN and CDR2 SYDVKM. For the CDR3, the DNA is TGTGCCAGCAGTCCCTGGACAGGGGGCGCGGACACTGAAGCTTTCTTT. Protein sequence: CASSPWTGGADTEAFF.

This sequence joins TRBV7-3 and TRBJ1-1; no clear D. Trimming took 0 bases from V and 0 from J, leaving 8 bases between them. The CDR3 runs 15 residues. Per germline, CDR1 SGHTA and CDR2 FQGTGA. CDR3 protein: CASSLTAGLNTEAFF. The CDR3, as DNA: TGTGCCAGCAGCTTAACGGCGGGCCTGAACACTGAAGCTTTCTTT. The variable domain in full, completed from reference TRBV7-3 and TRBJ1-1, reads GAGVSQTPSNKVTEKGKYVELRCDPISGHTALYWYRQSLGQGPEFLIYFQGTGAADDSGLPNDRFFAVRPEGSVSTLKIQRTERGDSAVYLCASSLTAGLNTEAFFGQGTRLTVV.

This chain uses TRBV27 with TRBJ2-7, with 10 bases that match TRBD1. Germline V gene sequence: CDR1 MNHEY, CDR2 SMNVEV (reference sequence). This CDR3 contains 14 residues. Trimming at V came to 6 bases and at J to 2 bases, leaving 4 bases not matched to a gene. The CDR3 DNA sequence: TGTGCCAGCAGCGGGACAGGGGTCACCTACGAGCAGTACTTC. Translated, it gives CASSGTGVTYEQYF.

The rearrangement uses TRBV2 and TRBJ1-1; D might be TRBD1 (6 bases). CDR3 length: 13 residues. Germline assignment: CDR1 SNHLY and CDR2 FYNNEI. The ends were cut back, 5 bases at V and 0 bases at J, with 7 bases in the middle. The CDR3 region has the DNA TGTGCCAGCAGTACAGGGTTGAACACTGAAGCTTTCTTT. The encoded protein is CASSTGLNTEAFF.

This clone was observed a handful of times. The chain employs TRBV7-6 and TRBJ2-2, with D perhaps matching TRBD1 (5 bases). This CDR3 is built from 14 residues. Trimming removed 1 base from V and 3 bases from J, with 6 bases in between. Germline CDR1 and CDR2: SGHVS and FNYEAQ. The CDR3 protein is CASSLVGDTGELFF. The DNA of the CDR3 is TGTGCCAGCAGCTTAGTAGGGGACACCGGGGAGCTGTTTTTT.

This clone was picked up one time. The CDR3 DNA reads TGCGCCAGCGCTGGACTTACGAACACTGAAGCTTTCTTT. Its translation: CASAGLTNTEAFF. V gene TRBV5-1 combines with J gene TRBJ1-1; D gene ambiguous. The CDR3 is 13 residues long. Germline V lookup: CDR1 SGHRS, CDR2 YFSETQ. V was trimmed by 7 bases and J by 1 base, leaving 11 bases between them.

V is TRBV5-1 and J is TRBJ2-3; weak D call: TRBD2 (8 bases). This CDR3 spans 16 amino acids. The V gene's germline CDR1 is SGHRS and CDR2 YFSETQ. V dropped 0 bases and J dropped 6 bases, with 17 bases sitting between them. This CDR3 is CASSLAQGSGGDTQYF. The CDR3 coding sequence is TGCGCCAGCAGCTTGGCACAGGGGAGCGGGGGTGATACGCAGTATTTT.

This chain joins TRBV10-3 and TRBJ2-2; 9 nucleotides align to TRBD2. This CDR3 spans 15 amino acids. The germline V gene has CDR1 ENHRY and CDR2 SYGVKD. V lost 1 base and J lost 4; bases outside the gene matches: 1. The CDR3 loop reads CAISELLAGTGELFF. In DNA, the CDR3 is TGTGCCATCAGTGAGTTACTAGCGGGCACCGGGGAGCTGTTTTTT.

The rearrangement links TRBV5-6 to TRBJ1-5; D ambiguous. With 0 bases removed from V and 7 bases from J, the gap between germline ends came to 11 bases. Germline V gene lookup returns CDR1 SGHDT and CDR2 YYEEEE. The CDR3 loop spans 14 amino acids. This CDR3 reads CASSLAEARQPQHF. CDR3 DNA sequence: TGTGCCAGCAGCTTGGCCGAGGCCCGACAGCCCCAGCATTTT.

The rearrangement links TRBV5-8 to TRBJ2-7, with D perhaps TRBD2 (6 bases). The CDR3 length is 13 residues. The germline gives CDR1 SGHTS, CDR2 YDEGEE. V was pared by 6 bases and J by 2 bases, with 12 bases between. In DNA form, the CDR3 reads TGTGCCAGCAATCCCGGCGGGGCCTACGAGCAGTACTTC. Its protein is CASNPGGAYEQYF.

V is TRBV4-3 and J is TRBJ2-1; 8 bases line up with TRBD1. From germline, CDR1 is LGHNA and CDR2 YSLEER. This CDR3 is built from 13 residues. The ends lost 2 bases at V and 7 bases at J; junction bases unmatched: 1. Here the CDR3 reads CASSQHRGNEQFF. CDR3 sequence (DNA): TGCGCCAGCAGCCAACACAGGGGGAATGAGCAGTTCTTC.